What follows describes a single T cell receptor beta chain. As yet, its antigen is unknown. V dropped 7 bases and J dropped 2 bases, with 8 bases sitting between them. The CDR3 contains 11 residues. CDR1 DFQATT and CDR2 SNEGSKA come from the germline V gene (reference sequence). The sample originates from a study of shared clonotypes between healthy human individuals. Study as a whole: Each donor's CD4 naive and CD4 memory cells filled three plates apiece, CD8 naive two, and CD8 memory one. Overall study results and limits: When naive CD4 clonotypes were compared across a few donors, around 4.6% were shared.

Methods used by the authors: ImmunoSEQ gave junction-only sequences without quality scores, so filtering differed. Assay: immunoSEQ multiplex PCR; the TCRdb copy retains only in-frame clones and omits some. V and J calls and clone size are copied from that table; D and trimming were computed from the DNA. The sample lists 550,000 to 700,000 clones, roughly 73% occurring once. Every donor, a Caucasian adult, lived in Nashville, Tennessee. The TCR sequence derives from a woman younger than 45 in good health. Sample: memory CD4+ T cells sorted from blood. Described subset: CD45RA-negative fraction. This chain links TRBV20-1 with TRBJ2-5, with D uncertain. The CDR3 protein is CSVRNQETQYF. As DNA, the CDR3 is TGCAGTGTACGAAATCAAGAGACCCAGTACTTC.